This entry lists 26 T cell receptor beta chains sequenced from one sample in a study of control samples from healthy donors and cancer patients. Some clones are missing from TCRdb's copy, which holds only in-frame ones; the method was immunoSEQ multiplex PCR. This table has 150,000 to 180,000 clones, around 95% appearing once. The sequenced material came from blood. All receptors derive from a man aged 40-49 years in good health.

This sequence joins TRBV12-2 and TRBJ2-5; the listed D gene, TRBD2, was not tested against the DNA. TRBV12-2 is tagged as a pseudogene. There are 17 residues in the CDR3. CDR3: CASRGLAGGPIQETQYF. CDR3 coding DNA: TGTGCAAGTCGAGGACTAGCGGGGGGTCCAATACAAGAGACCCAGTACTTC.

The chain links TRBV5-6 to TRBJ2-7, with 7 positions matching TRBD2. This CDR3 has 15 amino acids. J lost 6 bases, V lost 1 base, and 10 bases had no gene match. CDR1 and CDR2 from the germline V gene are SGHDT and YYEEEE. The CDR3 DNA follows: TGTGCCAGCAGCTTGTGGACTAGGGGCAGCTCCGAGCAGTACTTC. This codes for CASSLWTRGSSEQYF.

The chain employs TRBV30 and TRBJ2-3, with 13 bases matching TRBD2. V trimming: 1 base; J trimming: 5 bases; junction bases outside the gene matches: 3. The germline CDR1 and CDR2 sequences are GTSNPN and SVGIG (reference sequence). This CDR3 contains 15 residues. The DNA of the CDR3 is TGTGCCTGGAGTGAACTAGCGGGGGGGCAAGATACGCAGTATTTT. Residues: CAWSELAGGQDTQYF.

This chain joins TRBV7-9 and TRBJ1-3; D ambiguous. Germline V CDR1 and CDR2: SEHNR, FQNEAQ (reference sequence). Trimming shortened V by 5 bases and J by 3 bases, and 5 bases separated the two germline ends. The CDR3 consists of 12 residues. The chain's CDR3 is CASSPLGNTIYF. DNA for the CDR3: TGTGCCAGCAGCCCCCTTGGAAACACCATATATTTT.

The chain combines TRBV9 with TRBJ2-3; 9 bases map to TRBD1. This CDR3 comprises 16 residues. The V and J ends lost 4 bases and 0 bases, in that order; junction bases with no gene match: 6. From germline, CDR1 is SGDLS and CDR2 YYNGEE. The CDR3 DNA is TGTGCCAGCAGCTTGGGACAGGGATTCAGCACAGATACGCAGTATTTT. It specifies CASSLGQGFSTDTQYF.

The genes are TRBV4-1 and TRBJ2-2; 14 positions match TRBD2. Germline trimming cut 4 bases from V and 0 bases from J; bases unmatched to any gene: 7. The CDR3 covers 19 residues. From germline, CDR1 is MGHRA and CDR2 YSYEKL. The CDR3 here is CASSLRTSGGTSNTGELFF. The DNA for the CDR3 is TGCGCCAGCAGCCTCCGGACTAGCGGGGGGACCTCGAACACCGGGGAGCTGTTTTTT.

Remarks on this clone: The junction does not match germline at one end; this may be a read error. The CDR3 spells CAGSQDVRGPNQPQHF. CDR3 DNA: TGCGCCGGCAGCCAAGATGTAAGGGGTCCCAATCAGCCCCAGCATTTT. This chain joins TRBV4-3 and TRBJ1-5; perhaps TRBD1 as D (5 bases). This CDR3 region has 16 residues. The germline CDR1 and CDR2 sequences are LGHNA and YSLEER.

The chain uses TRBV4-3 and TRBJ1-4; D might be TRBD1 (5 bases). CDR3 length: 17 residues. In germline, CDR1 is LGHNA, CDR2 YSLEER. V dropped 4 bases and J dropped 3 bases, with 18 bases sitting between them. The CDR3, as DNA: TGCGCCAGCAGCCGGGGGGTGGTAAGGACTCCTAATGAAAAACTGTTTTTT. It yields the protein CASSRGVVRTPNEKLFF.

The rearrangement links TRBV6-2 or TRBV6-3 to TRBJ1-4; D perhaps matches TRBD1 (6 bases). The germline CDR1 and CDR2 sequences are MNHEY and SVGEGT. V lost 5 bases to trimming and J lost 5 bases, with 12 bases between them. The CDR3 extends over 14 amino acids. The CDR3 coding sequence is TGTGCCAGCAGTAACCCGAGGGGGAATGAAAAACTGTTTTTT. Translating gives CASSNPRGNEKLFF.

This CDR3 reads CASSPTRDNYGYTF. For the CDR3, the DNA is TGTGCCAGCTCACCAACCAGGGATAACTATGGCTACACCTTC. The chain joins TRBV18 to TRBJ1-2; tentative D call: TRBD1 (5 bases). Between the trimmed V and J ends, which lost 2 bases and 1 base, there was a span of 8 bases. The CDR3 covers 14 residues. Germline V gene lookup returns CDR1 KGHSH and CDR2 LQKENI.

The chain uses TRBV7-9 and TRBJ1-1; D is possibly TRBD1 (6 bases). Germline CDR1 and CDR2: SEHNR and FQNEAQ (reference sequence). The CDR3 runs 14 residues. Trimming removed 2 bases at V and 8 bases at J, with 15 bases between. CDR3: CASSLIAGAPEAFF. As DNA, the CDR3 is TGTGCCAGCAGCTTAATAGCGGGGGCCCCAGAAGCTTTCTTT.

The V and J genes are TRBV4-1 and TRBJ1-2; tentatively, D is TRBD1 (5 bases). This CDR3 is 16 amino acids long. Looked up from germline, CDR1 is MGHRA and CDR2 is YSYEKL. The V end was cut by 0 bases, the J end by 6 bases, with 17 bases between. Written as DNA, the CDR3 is TGCGCCAGCAGCCAAGAGCACTACAGGCTACTTGATGGCTACACCTTC. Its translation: CASSQEHYRLLDGYTF.

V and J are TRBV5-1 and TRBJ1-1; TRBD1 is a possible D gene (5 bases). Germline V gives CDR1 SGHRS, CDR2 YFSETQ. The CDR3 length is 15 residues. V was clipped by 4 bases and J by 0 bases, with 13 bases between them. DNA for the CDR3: TGCGCCAGCAGCGCGGGGACCGGGGTGAACACTGAAGCTTTCTTT. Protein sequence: CASSAGTGVNTEAFF.

The CDR3 sequence: CASTPEASNYGYTF. As DNA, the CDR3 is TGTGCCAGCACACCGGAGGCGAGTAACTATGGCTACACCTTC. The rearrangement uses TRBV9 and TRBJ1-2; D not certain. Germline-derived CDR1 and CDR2 are SGDLS and YYNGEE. The CDR3 is 14 residues long. V gave up 6 bases and J gave up 1 base, with 13 bases separating them.

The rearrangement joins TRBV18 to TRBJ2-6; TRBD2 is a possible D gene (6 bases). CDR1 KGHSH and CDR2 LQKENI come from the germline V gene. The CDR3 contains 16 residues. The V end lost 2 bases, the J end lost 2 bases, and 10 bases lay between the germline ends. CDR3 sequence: CASSPVTGAGANVLTF. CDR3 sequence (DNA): TGTGCCAGCTCACCAGTAACGGGGGCTGGGGCCAACGTCCTGACTTTC. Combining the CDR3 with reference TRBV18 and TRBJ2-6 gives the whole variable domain NAGVMQNPRHLVRRRGQEARLRCSPMKGHSHVYWYRQLPEEGLKFMVYLQKENIIDESGMPKERFSAEFPKEGPSILRIQQVVRGDSAAYFCASSPVTGAGANVLTFGAGSRLTVL.

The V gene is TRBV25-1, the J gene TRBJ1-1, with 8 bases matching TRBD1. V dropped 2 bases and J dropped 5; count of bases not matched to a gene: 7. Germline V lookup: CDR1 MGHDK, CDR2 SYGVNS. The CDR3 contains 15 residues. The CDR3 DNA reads TGTGCCAGCAGTGAAGCGTGGACAGGGAGAACTGAAGCTTTCTTT. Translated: CASSEAWTGRTEAFF.

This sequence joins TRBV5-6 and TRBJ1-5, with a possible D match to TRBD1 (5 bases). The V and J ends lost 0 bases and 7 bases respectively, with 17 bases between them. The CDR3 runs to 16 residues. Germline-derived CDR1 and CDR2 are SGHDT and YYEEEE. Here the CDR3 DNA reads TGTGCCAGCAGCTTGGCCGGGATTGGGGGAAGGCAGCCCCAGCATTTT. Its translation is CASSLAGIGGRQPQHF. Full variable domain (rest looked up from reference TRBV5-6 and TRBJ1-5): DAGVTQSPTHLIKTRGQQVTLRCSPKSGHDTVSWYQQALGQGPQFIFQYYEEEERQRGNFPDRFSGHQFPNYSSELNVNALLLGDSALYLCASSLAGIGGRQPQHFGDGTRLSIL.

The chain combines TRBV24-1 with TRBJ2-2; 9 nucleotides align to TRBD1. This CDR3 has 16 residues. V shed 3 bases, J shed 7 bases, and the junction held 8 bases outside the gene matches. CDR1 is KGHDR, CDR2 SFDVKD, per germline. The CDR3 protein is CATSDPGQGFGGELFF. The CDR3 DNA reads TGTGCCACCAGTGATCCGGGACAGGGCTTCGGCGGGGAGCTGTTTTTT.

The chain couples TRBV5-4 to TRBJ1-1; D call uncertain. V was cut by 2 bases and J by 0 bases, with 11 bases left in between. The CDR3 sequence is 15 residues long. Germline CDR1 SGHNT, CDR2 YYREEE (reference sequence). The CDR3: CASSFGQELNTEAFF. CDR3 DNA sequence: TGTGCCAGCAGCTTCGGGCAAGAACTGAACACTGAAGCTTTCTTT.

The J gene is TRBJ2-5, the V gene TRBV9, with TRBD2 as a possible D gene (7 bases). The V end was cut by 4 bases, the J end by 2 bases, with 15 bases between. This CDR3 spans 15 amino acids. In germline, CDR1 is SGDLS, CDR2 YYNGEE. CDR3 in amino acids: CASSPSAGAQETQYF. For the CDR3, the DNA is TGTGCCAGCAGCCCGTCTGCGGGGGCTCAAGAGACCCAGTACTTC.

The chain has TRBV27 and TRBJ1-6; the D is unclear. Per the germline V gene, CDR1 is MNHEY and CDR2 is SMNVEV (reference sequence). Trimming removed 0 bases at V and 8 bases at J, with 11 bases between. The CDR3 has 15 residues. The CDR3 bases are TGTGCCAGCAGTTTATCGATAGGATGGGATTCACCCCTCCACTTT. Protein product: CASSLSIGWDSPLHF.

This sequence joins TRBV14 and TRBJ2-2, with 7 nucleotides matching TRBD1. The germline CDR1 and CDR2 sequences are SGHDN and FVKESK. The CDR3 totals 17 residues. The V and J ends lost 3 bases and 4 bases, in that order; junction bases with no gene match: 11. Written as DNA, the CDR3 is TGTGCCAGCAGCCACCGACAGGGCGGATATTCCACCGGGGAGCTGTTTTTT. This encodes CASSHRQGGYSTGELFF.

CDR3 DNA: TGTGCCAGCAGGAACAGGAACAACCTCTATAATTCACCCCTCCACTTT. Amino acid sequence: CASRNRNNLYNSPLHF. The J gene is TRBJ1-6, the V gene TRBV27; possible D gene TRBD1, 5 bases. Per germline, CDR1 MNHEY and CDR2 SMNVEV (reference sequence). The CDR3 sequence is 16 residues long. Trimming pared 6 bases from V and 3 bases from J, leaving 15 bases between.

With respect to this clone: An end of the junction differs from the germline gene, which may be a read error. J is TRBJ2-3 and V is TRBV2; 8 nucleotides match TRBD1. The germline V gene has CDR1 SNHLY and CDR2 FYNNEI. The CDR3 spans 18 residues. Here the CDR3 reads CANSESKGGQGKRRTQYF. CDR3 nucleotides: TGTGCCAACAGTGAATCCAAGGGCGGACAGGGAAAAAGAAGGACGCAGTATTTT.

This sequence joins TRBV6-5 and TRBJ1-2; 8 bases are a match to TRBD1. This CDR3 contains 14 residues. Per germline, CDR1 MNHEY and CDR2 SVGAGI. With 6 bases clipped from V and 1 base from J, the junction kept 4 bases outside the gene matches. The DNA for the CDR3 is TGTGCCAGCAGCCCCGACAGGGGTAACTATGGCTACACCTTC. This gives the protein CASSPDRGNYGYTF.

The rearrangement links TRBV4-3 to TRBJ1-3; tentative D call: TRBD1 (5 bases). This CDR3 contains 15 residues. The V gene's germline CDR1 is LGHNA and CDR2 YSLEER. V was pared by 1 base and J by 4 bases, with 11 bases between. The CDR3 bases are TGCGCCAGCAGCCAAGGGGGAACAGGCGGAAACACCATATATTTT. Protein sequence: CASSQGGTGGNTIYF.